These 25 T cell receptor beta chains came from one sample sequenced in a study of beta chain features in type 1 diabetes. Sequenced material consisted of expressed TCRB transcripts (all of the isolated RNA was reverse transcribed). This table comes from immunoSEQ multiplex PCR, and its TCRdb copy is limited to in-frame clones, with some not included. Found here are around 340,000 clones, less than 9.5% of them singletons; the top ten hold roughly 0.44%. What was sequenced was central memory CD4+ T cells from blood. The receptors were sampled from a woman aged 18-35 years in good health.

In this sample, this clone turned up once. The rearrangement joins TRBV7-2 to TRBJ1-2; D perhaps matches TRBD1 (6 bases). The length of the CDR3 is 15 residues. In germline, CDR1 is SGHTA, CDR2 FQGNSA. V was trimmed by 2 bases and J by 2 bases, leaving 12 bases between them. Written as DNA, the CDR3 is TGTGCCAGCAGCTTATACACAGGACAGAACTATGGCTACACCTTC. Its translation: CASSLYTGQNYGYTF.

This clone has only a few counts. The chain is built from TRBV2 and TRBJ2-5; D gene unclear. The ends were cut back, 6 bases at V and 7 bases at J, with 9 bases in the middle. The CDR3 length is 11 residues. CDR1 is SNHLY and CDR2 is FYNNEI in the germline V gene. DNA for the CDR3: TGTGCCAGCAGGGTAACGGGGACCCAGTACTTC. Translated: CASRVTGTQYF.

This chain connects TRBV5-6 to TRBJ1-5, with D uncertain. Trimming took 4 bases from V and 6 from J, leaving 17 bases between them. The germline V gene has CDR1 SGHDT and CDR2 YYEEEE. The CDR3 is 15 residues long. CDR3 nucleotide sequence: TGTGCCAGCAGCGCCGGCCCGGACTTGGGTCAGCCCCAGCATTTT. Translated, it gives CASSAGPDLGQPQHF.

This clone was seen a few times. J is TRBJ2-1 and V is TRBV28; 9 bases align to TRBD2. The V segment lost 4 bases and the J segment 7 bases; nucleotides outside the gene matches: 8. CDR1 and CDR2 (germline): MDHEN, SYDVKM. The CDR3 length is 15 residues. As DNA, the CDR3 is TGTGCCAGCAGTTCGGCTAGCGGGAACCGTAATGAGCAGTTCTTC. It specifies CASSSASGNRNEQFF. The whole variable domain, filled in from reference TRBV28 and TRBJ2-1, reads DVKVTQSSRYLVKRTGEKVFLECVQDMDHENMFWYRQDPGLGLRLIYFSYDVKMKEKGDIPEGYSVSREKKERFSLILESASTNQTSMYLCASSSASGNRNEQFFGPGTRLTVL.

Comments on this clone: Different DNA sequences within this sample yield the same CDR3. The chain couples TRBV28 to TRBJ2-7, with 7 bases matching TRBD1. With 6 bases clipped from V and 2 bases from J, the junction kept 4 bases outside the gene matches. CDR3 length equals 13 residues. The germline CDR1 and CDR2 sequences are MDHEN and SYDVKM. The CDR3 DNA is TGTGCCAGCAGGGTAGGGGGCGCCTACGAGCAGTACTTC. This codes for CASRVGGAYEQYF.

This clone was seen only a few times. The chain combines TRBV28 with TRBJ2-5, with 9 bases identical to TRBD2. Germline V gene lookup returns CDR1 MDHEN and CDR2 SYDVKM. The CDR3 is 15 amino acids. Germline trimming cut 0 bases from V and 5 bases from J; bases unmatched to any gene: 4. This CDR3 is CASSLWGLAVETQYF. The DNA of the CDR3 is TGTGCCAGCAGTTTATGGGGACTAGCTGTGGAGACCCAGTACTTC.

This clone has only one observation. V gene TRBV5-1 combines with J gene TRBJ2-1, with 16 positions matching TRBD2. Trimming at V came to 2 bases and at J to 1 base, leaving 3 bases not matched to a gene. Germline loops: CDR1 SGHRS, CDR2 YFSETQ. This CDR3 is built from 18 residues. CDR3 nucleotide sequence: TGCGCCAGCAGCTTAGGGACTAGCGGGAGGGCGTCCTACAATGAGCAGTTCTTC. Translating gives CASSLGTSGRASYNEQFF.

The table lists this clone with a few counts. The chain joins TRBV5-4 to TRBJ2-1, with D perhaps TRBD1 or TRBD2 (5 bases each). Deletions cut 7 bases from V and 0 bases from J, with 11 bases between. Germline loops: CDR1 SGHNT, CDR2 YYREEE (reference sequence). The CDR3 consists of 14 residues. This CDR3 reads CASGTGSSYNEQFF. CDR3 nucleotides: TGTGCCAGCGGGACGGGTAGCTCCTACAATGAGCAGTTCTTC.

This clone was observed many times. This chain links TRBV15 with TRBJ2-1; the D is unclear. This CDR3 contains 14 residues. CDR1 is LNHNV, CDR2 YYDKDF, per germline (reference sequence). V was clipped by 0 bases and J by 6 bases, with 9 bases between them. CDR3 in amino acids: CATSRDLIANEQFF. CDR3 coding DNA: TGTGCCACCAGCAGAGACCTCATAGCCAATGAGCAGTTCTTC.

The chain has TRBV10-3 and TRBJ1-1; 10 bases line up with TRBD1. The CDR3 contains 15 residues. J was trimmed by 1 base and V by 3 bases; bases with no gene match: 2. CDR1 and CDR2 from the germline V gene are ENHRY and SYGVKD. As DNA, the CDR3 is TGTGCCATCAGTGACTGGACAGGGGGGAACACTGAAGCTTTCTTT. Residues: CAISDWTGGNTEAFF.

This clone was detected only a few times. The rearrangement links TRBV5-1 to TRBJ2-7; maybe TRBD1 (6 bases). Germline V gene data show CDR1 as SGHRS and CDR2 as YFSETQ. The CDR3 sequence is 15 residues long. Trimming pared 0 bases from V and 5 bases from J, leaving 15 bases between. Here the CDR3 reads CASSLAGQLSHEQYF. CDR3 nucleotide sequence: TGCGCCAGCAGCTTGGCGGGACAACTATCGCACGAGCAGTACTTC.

This clone was seen only a few times. The chain joins TRBV11-2 to TRBJ2-1; no clear D gene. Trimming removed 0 bases from V and 3 bases from J, with 12 bases in between. Germline CDR1 reads SGHAT; CDR2 reads FQNNGV. The CDR3 spans 16 residues. The CDR3 DNA follows: TGTGCCAGCAGCTTAGATGGCCAGCGTGGCTACAATGAGCAGTTCTTC. Translating gives CASSLDGQRGYNEQFF.

This rearrangement joins TRBV7-8 to TRBJ2-7; 8 bases align to TRBD2. Per germline, CDR1 SGHVS and CDR2 FQNEAQ. The CDR3 contains 17 residues. After removal of 1 base from V and 2 bases from J, the junction contained 10 bases not matched to a gene. The CDR3 loop is CASSLGLATRSAYEQYF. CDR3 nucleotide sequence: TGTGCCAGCAGCTTAGGACTAGCGACCCGATCCGCCTACGAGCAGTACTTC. The full variable domain, in which reference TRBV7-8 and TRBJ2-7 provide the parts outside the CDR3, is GAGVSQSPRYKVAKRGQDVALRCDPISGHVSLFWYQQALGQGPEFLTYFQNEAQLDKSGLPSDRFFAERPEGSVSTLKIQRTQQEDSAVYLCASSLGLATRSAYEQYFGPGTRLTVT.

V usage is TRBV28 and J usage is TRBJ1-1; the match to TRBD1 covers 7 bases. Germline CDR1 and CDR2: MDHEN and SYDVKM. The CDR3 is made up of 17 amino acids. V lost 5 bases and J lost 4; bases outside the gene matches: 16. The CDR3 here is CASSTYPPGQVGTEAFF. The CDR3 bases are TGTGCCAGCAGTACGTACCCCCCCGGACAGGTCGGCACTGAAGCTTTCTTT.

The V gene is TRBV7-2, the J gene TRBJ2-7, with D perhaps given as TRBD1 or TRBD2 (5 bases each). V shed 5 bases and J shed 7 bases, with 9 bases lying between them. CDR1 and CDR2 from the germline V gene are SGHTA and FQGNSA. The CDR3 sequence is 11 residues long. The CDR3 region is CASSRGQEQYF. CDR3 coding DNA: TGTGCCAGCAGCCGGGGCCAGGAGCAGTACTTC.

This clone has ten or more counts. The rearrangement uses TRBV4-3 and TRBJ2-1; D uncertain. Germline CDR1 LGHNA, CDR2 YSLEER. The CDR3 has 15 amino acids. Trimming took 3 bases from V and 5 from J, leaving 14 bases between them. CDR3 in amino acids: CASSHRIGYHNEQFF. The CDR3 nucleotides read TGCGCCAGCAGCCACAGAATCGGGTATCACAATGAGCAGTTCTTC.

This clone was seen a handful of times. A read error may be the cause here, since a much bigger clone is one base away. The chain employs TRBV7-9 and TRBJ2-2; no definite D call. Trimming took 2 bases from V and 4 from J, leaving 2 bases between them. Germline CDR1 is SEHNR and CDR2 is FQNEAQ (reference sequence). The CDR3 is made up of 12 amino acids. The CDR3 region has the DNA TGTGCCAGCAGCTTAACCACCGGGGAGCTGTTTTTT. It is translated as CASSLTTGELFF.

This clone was observed a handful of times. The rearrangement links TRBV7-9 to TRBJ1-1; D ambiguous. The CDR3 totals 14 residues. The V and J ends lost 1 base and 1 base respectively, with 7 bases between them. CDR1 SEHNR and CDR2 FQNEAQ come from the germline V gene (reference sequence). The CDR3 spells CASSLGAGNTEAFF. The CDR3 DNA reads TGTGCCAGCAGCTTAGGGGCAGGGAACACTGAAGCTTTCTTT.

Concerning this clone: Other DNA sequences in this specimen translate into the identical CDR3. The rearrangement uses TRBV20-1 and TRBJ2-3, with D uncertain. CDR3 size: 11 residues. The germline gives CDR1 DFQATT, CDR2 SNEGSKA (reference sequence). The V gene lost 2 bases and the J gene lost 6 bases, with 6 bases spanning the gap. The DNA of the CDR3 is TGCAGTGCTAGACGCGCTGATACGCAGTATTTT. Its protein is CSARRADTQYF.

This clone was recorded only once. The CDR3 carries no conserved terminal phenylalanine or tryptophan, so it likely arises from a read error. The chain links TRBV7-2 to TRBJ2-2, with 7 bases that match TRBD2. J was trimmed by 2 bases and V by 2 bases; bases with no gene match: 2. The CDR3 runs to 15 residues. CDR1 is SGHTA, CDR2 FQGNSA, per germline. Here the CDR3 reads CASSLLAANTGELFS. In DNA form, the CDR3 reads TGTGCCAGCAGCTTACTAGCGGCAAACACCGGGGAGCTGTTTTCT.

This clone was counted between two and nine times. The rearrangement uses TRBV28 and TRBJ2-5, with D possibly matching TRBD2 (5 bases). The CDR3 runs to 14 residues. Germline V gives CDR1 MDHEN, CDR2 SYDVKM. V dropped 2 bases and J dropped 4 bases, with 11 bases sitting between them. CDR3 sequence reads: CASSLIVAGETQYF. The CDR3, as DNA: TGTGCCAGCAGTTTAATTGTGGCGGGAGAGACCCAGTACTTC.

This clone was picked up a small number of times. The chain couples TRBV5-8 to TRBJ2-7; no clear D gene. The CDR3 covers 13 residues. Per the germline V gene, CDR1 is SGHTS and CDR2 is YDEGEE. Deletions cut 0 bases from V and 7 bases from J, with 11 bases between. In DNA form, the CDR3 reads TGTGCCAGCAGCTTGGTAGATCTGGGGGAGCAGTACTTC. Translating gives CASSLVDLGEQYF. The full variable domain, completed using reference TRBV5-8 and TRBJ2-7, is EAGVTQSPTHLIKTRGQQATLRCSPISGHTSVYWYQQALGLGLQFLLWYDEGEERNRGNFPPRFSGRQFPNYSSELNVNALELEDSALYLCASSLVDLGEQYFGPGTRLTVT.

The chain combines TRBV10-3 with TRBJ2-2; TRBD1 matches 7 bases. V lost 5 bases and J lost 5; bases outside the gene matches: 5. Germline CDR1 reads ENHRY; CDR2 reads SYGVKD. This CDR3 is built from 14 residues. CDR3 sequence reads: CAISNRGVTGELFF. DNA for the CDR3: TGTGCCATCAGTAACAGGGGTGTTACCGGGGAGCTGTTTTTT.

A few counts support this clone. The chain carries TRBV10-2 and TRBJ2-1; no clear D. Trimming stripped 0 bases from V and 2 bases from J, with 5 bases between. Germline V gene lookup returns CDR1 WSHSY and CDR2 SAAADI. CDR3 length equals 14 residues. This CDR3 reads CASSESDTYNEQFF. CDR3 nucleotides: TGCGCCAGCAGTGAGTCTGATACCTACAATGAGCAGTTCTTC.

This clone turned up a few times. J is TRBJ2-2 and V is TRBV10-3; D remains unclear. The CDR3 is made up of 14 amino acids. Looked up from germline, CDR1 is ENHRY and CDR2 is SYGVKD. The V end was cut by 3 bases, the J end by 7 bases, with 12 bases between. Here the CDR3 reads CAISDYGARGELFF. CDR3 DNA: TGTGCCATCAGTGATTACGGAGCCCGCGGGGAGCTGTTTTTT.